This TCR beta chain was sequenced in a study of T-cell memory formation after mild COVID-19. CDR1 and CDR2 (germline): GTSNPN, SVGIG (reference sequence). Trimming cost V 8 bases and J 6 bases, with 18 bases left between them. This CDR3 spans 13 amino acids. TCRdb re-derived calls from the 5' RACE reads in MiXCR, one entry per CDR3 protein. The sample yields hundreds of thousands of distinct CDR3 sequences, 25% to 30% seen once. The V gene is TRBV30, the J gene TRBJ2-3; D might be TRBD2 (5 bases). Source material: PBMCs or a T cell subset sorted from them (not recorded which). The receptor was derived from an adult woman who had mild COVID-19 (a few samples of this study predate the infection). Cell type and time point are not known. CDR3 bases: TGTGCCGGAGACCGAACTAGGGCCGATACGCAGTATTTT. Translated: CAGDRTRADTQYF.